These 14 T cell receptor beta chains came from one sample sequenced in a study of T cell repertoires in cytomegalovirus infection (dated by TCRdb to the late 2010s). Antigens for these TCRs are unknown. The sample's treatment or condition label is to be understood as: in vitro stimulation with specific CMV peptide epitopes to enrich CMV-specific T cells. These reads were obtained on an Illumina HiSeq 1500. The public reads were quality trimmed at Q25 with fastp and then assembled into clones with MiXCR by TCRdb, keeping productive beta chains. Each record represents a unique CDR3 protein, reported with the most common genes and DNA among its rows. The sample contains approximately 910,000 distinct CDR3 sequences, 31% of them found a single time. The ten largest clones capture about an eighth of the sample. The specimen was cultured CD8+ T cells from PBMCs, collected from culture after CMV antigen stimulation. The receptors were sampled from a human donor in good health (CMV status not recorded). Some clones in this sample may be carry-over from other donors' samples.

The chain uses TRBV29-1 and TRBJ2-7, with D perhaps matching TRBD2 (6 bases). The CDR3 spans 13 residues. Germline V gene lookup returns CDR1 SQVTM and CDR2 ANQGSEA. V shed 5 bases and J shed 3 bases, with 14 bases lying between them. CDR3: CSVYPIGGYEQYF. In DNA, the CDR3 is TGCAGCGTTTATCCGATCGGGGGCTACGAGCAGTACTTC.

The rearrangement links TRBV6-5 to TRBJ1-1; TRBD1 aligns across 8 bases. This CDR3 is 14 amino acids long. The junction had 7 bases not matched to a gene; V was cut back by 7 bases and J by 3 bases. The V gene's germline CDR1 is MNHEY and CDR2 SVGAGI. Here the CDR3 reads CASTTQGAHTEAFF. The DNA of the CDR3 is TGTGCCAGCACCACCCAGGGGGCCCACACTGAAGCTTTCTTT.

This clonotype was counted ten times or more. The chain is built from TRBV7-9 and TRBJ2-5; D not certain. CDR3 length: 17 residues. Germline loops: CDR1 SEHNR, CDR2 FQNEAQ (reference sequence). The V gene lost 0 bases and the J gene lost 2 bases, with 16 bases spanning the gap. The CDR3 DNA reads TGTGCCAGCAGCTTAGCGCAAGGGCCGCTGGGGCAAGAGACCCAGTACTTC. Its translation is CASSLAQGPLGQETQYF.

This chain links TRBV4-1 with TRBJ1-1; no clear D. The V end was cut by 7 bases, the J end by 1 base, with 16 bases between. This CDR3 has 15 residues. In germline, CDR1 is MGHRA, CDR2 YSYEKL. The CDR3 region is CASTLDLSANTEAFF. CDR3 nucleotide sequence: TGCGCCAGCACCTTAGATCTGTCGGCGAACACTGAAGCTTTCTTT.

This clonotype has a count of ten or more. The chain couples TRBV7-9 to TRBJ1-1, with D maybe TRBD1 (5 bases). The CDR3 is made up of 19 amino acids. The germline gives CDR1 SEHNR, CDR2 FQNEAQ (reference sequence). V lost 4 bases, J lost 3 bases, and 27 bases lay in between. The CDR3 sequence: CASSSGRSYRPGGDTEAFF. The DNA for the CDR3 is TGTGCCAGCAGCTCCGGGAGGTCGTATAGACCCGGAGGGGACACTGAAGCTTTCTTT.

The chain has TRBV27 and TRBJ1-1; no firm D call. CDR1 and CDR2 from the germline V gene are MNHEY and SMNVEV (reference sequence). The CDR3 is 15 residues long. Trimming stripped 6 bases from V and 2 bases from J, with 16 bases between. This chain's CDR3 is CASRFGWAGNTEAFF. CDR3 sequence (DNA): TGTGCCAGCAGATTCGGGTGGGCTGGAAACACTGAAGCTTTCTTT.

In this sample, this clonotype turned up a few times. The junction differs from germline at one of its ends, possibly a read error. The rearrangement joins TRBV7-7 to TRBJ2-1; a weak D match, TRBD2 (6 bases). CDR3 length: 15 residues. Germline values: CDR1 SSHAT, CDR2 FNYEAQ (reference sequence). The CDR3 DNA reads as TGTGCTAGCAGCTTAGAGGTAGCGGCGAACGATGAGCAGTTCTTC. Translated, it gives CASSLEVAANDEQFF.

This clonotype was counted a few times. The chain joins TRBV20-1 to TRBJ1-1, with a possible D match to TRBD1 (6 bases). The V and J ends lost 2 bases and 6 bases respectively, with 7 bases between them. This CDR3 is built from 11 residues. CDR1 is DFQATT, CDR2 SNEGSKA, per germline (reference sequence). The CDR3 protein is CSARYRAEAFF. CDR3 coding DNA: TGCAGTGCTAGATACAGGGCTGAAGCTTTCTTT.

This clonotype occurred many times. The chain couples TRBV6-1 to TRBJ2-1; 10 bases fit TRBD2. V was clipped by 7 bases and J by 7 bases; unmatched bases: 10. The length of the CDR3 is 15 residues. Germline V gene lookup returns CDR1 MNHNS and CDR2 SASEGT. The CDR3 protein is CASKGLADPRNEQFF. In DNA form, the CDR3 reads TGTGCCAGCAAAGGACTAGCGGACCCTAGGAATGAGCAGTTCTTC.

The V and J genes are TRBV6-6 and TRBJ2-1, with D possibly being TRBD1 (6 bases). CDR1 and CDR2 from the germline V gene are MNHNY and SVGAGI (reference sequence). The CDR3 is 14 amino acids. Trimming took 5 bases from V and 4 from J, leaving 12 bases between them. The CDR3 loop is CASSAGQNYNEQFF. CDR3 bases: TGTGCCAGCAGTGCCGGACAGAATTACAATGAGCAGTTCTTC.

Remarks on this clonotype: This sequence may be a read error, since a much larger clone differs from it by one base. Because it lacks the conserved phenylalanine or tryptophan at the end, this CDR3 is likely a read error. The chain combines TRBV7-4 with TRBJ2-7; D unresolved. CDR3 size: 15 residues. Trimming shortened V by 5 bases and J by 1 base, and 15 bases separated the two germline ends. The germline V gene encodes CDR1 SGHVT and CDR2 SQSDAQ. CDR3 amino acids: CASSLGTIESYEQYA. The CDR3 DNA reads TGTGCCAGCAGCCTAGGTACGATCGAGTCCTACGAGCAGTACGCC.

CDR3 nucleotides: TGTGCCAGCAGCTACTCCGGGTCTAATGAAAAACTGTTTTTT. Translation gives CASSYSGSNEKLFF. The gene calls are TRBV7-9 and TRBJ1-4; D is unresolved. CDR3 length equals 14 residues. V was pared by 4 bases and J by 3 bases, with 9 bases between. Per the germline V gene, CDR1 is SEHNR and CDR2 is FQNEAQ (reference sequence).

This clonotype has only a few counts. The chain is built from TRBV4-3 and TRBJ1-5, with TRBD1 identical over 9 bases. The germline CDR1 and CDR2 sequences are LGHNA and YSLEER. This CDR3 spans 16 amino acids. V gave up 2 bases and J gave up 5 bases; unmatched junction bases: 7. DNA of the CDR3: TGCGCCAGCAGCCAATGGGGACAGGGCGTCGATCAGCCCCAGCATTTT. This gives the protein CASSQWGQGVDQPQHF.

This clonotype was observed many times. The chain combines TRBV7-9 with TRBJ1-2; TRBD1 matches 9 bases. The CDR3 sequence is 19 residues long. With V trimmed by 2 bases and J by 9 bases, 22 bases remained unmatched. Germline assignment: CDR1 SEHNR and CDR2 FQNEAQ (reference sequence). CDR3 sequence: CASSLPRIPGQGPPSRYTF. The CDR3 DNA sequence: TGTGCCAGCAGCTTACCTAGAATCCCGGGACAGGGACCCCCCTCTCGCTACACCTTC.